This T cell receptor beta chain was recorded in a study of blood T cells in healthy people across ages. This clonotype was detected only a few times. The authors ran a second PCR of about 6 to 11 cycles using a sample-barcoded 5' primer and a J-beta primer mix. All samples gave at least 2.5 million CDR3-containing paired-end reads. TCRdb used MiXCR to reprocess the 5' RACE reads, holding one entry per CDR3 protein. The sample records approximately 760,000 distinct CDR3 sequences, 25% being singletons. Germline CDR1 reads SGHDN; CDR2 reads FVKESK. Trimming took 3 bases from V and 1 from J; bases not matched to a gene: 7. This CDR3 region has 16 residues. The data were also submitted as part of a second study, on T cells of mothers and their children. That source reports: The yield was over 8.5 million TCR beta CDR3 reads from each mother and approximately 3.1 million from each child.

Sequencing was done on a sample of blood. This TCR was sampled from a boy younger than 18 in good health. The V call is TRBV14, the J call TRBJ2-7, with 9 bases that match TRBD1. The CDR3 region is CASSHPTGGVSYEQYF. In DNA, the CDR3 is TGTGCCAGCAGCCACCCGACAGGGGGGGTATCCTACGAGCAGTACTTC.